This TCR beta chain was sequenced in a study of blood T cells in healthy people across ages. This clonotype was seen more than once but under ten times. The use of a sample-barcoded 5' primer and a J-beta primer mix characterized a second PCR of 7 to 11 cycles. TCRdb re-derived calls from the 5' RACE reads in MiXCR, one entry per CDR3 protein. This sample has 790,000 or so distinct CDR3 sequences, with just over 55% found just once. PBMCs were isolated at a quantity of at least 7 million per sample. The source of this sequence is a middle-aged man in good health. Sequencing used blood.

The CDR3 DNA is TGTGCCAGCAGCTCCCCCGGGAGGGGGGCCAACGTCCTGACTTTC. It encodes CASSSPGRGANVLTF. The chain has TRBV7-2 and TRBJ2-6, with 7 positions matching TRBD2. Germline values: CDR1 SGHTA, CDR2 FQGNSA. This CDR3 has 15 residues. Trimming at V came to 4 bases and at J to 4 bases, leaving 4 bases not matched to a gene.